Below, 5 T cell receptor beta chains from the same sample are listed, as sequenced in a study of blood T cells in healthy people across ages. Alongside a J-beta primer mix, a sample-barcoded 5' primer served in a second PCR lasting roughly 7 to 11 cycles. TCRdb ran MiXCR on the 5' RACE reads and lists one entry per CDR3 protein. The table lists over a million distinct CDR3 sequences, around 45% of them singletons. The sample was blood. All receptors come from a woman aged 55-69 years in good health.

As for this clonotype: One end of the junction varies from germline; a read error may be responsible. J is TRBJ2-4 and V is TRBV20-1; D tentatively fits TRBD1 or TRBD2 (6 bases each). Per germline, CDR1 DFQATT and CDR2 SNEGSKA (reference sequence). This CDR3 region has 15 residues. Here the CDR3 reads CSARDQGTPKNIQYF. CDR3 in DNA: TGTAGTGCTAGAGATCAGGGGACTCCCAAAAACATTCAGTACTTC.

This clonotype was picked up a small number of times. The chain's CDR3 is CASSEAGGLETQYF. DNA of the CDR3: TGTGCCAGCAGTGAAGCGGGGGGCCTGGAGACCCAGTACTTC. The rearrangement uses TRBV6-1 and TRBJ2-5; the D call may be TRBD1 or TRBD2 (6 bases each). The germline V gene encodes CDR1 MNHNS and CDR2 SASEGT. The CDR3 covers 14 residues. The V gene lost 0 bases and the J gene lost 5 bases, with 10 bases spanning the gap.

The genes are TRBV5-1 and TRBJ2-4; TRBD1 matches at 11 bases. V was clipped by 4 bases and J by 13 bases; unmatched bases: 16. This CDR3 spans 16 amino acids. CDR1 is SGHRS, CDR2 YFSETQ, per germline. This CDR3 reads CASSRGTGGITGEQYF. The CDR3 nucleotides are TGCGCCAGCAGCAGGGGGACAGGGGGAATAACGGGTGAGCAGTACTTC.

This clonotype turned up a few times. The chain employs TRBV7-6 and TRBJ2-5; maybe TRBD2 (5 bases). Germline assignment: CDR1 SGHVS and CDR2 FNYEAQ. This CDR3 spans 13 amino acids. The ends were cut back, 5 bases at V and 1 base at J, with 8 bases in the middle. The CDR3 region has the DNA TGTGCCAGCAGCGATACTAGCCAAGAGACCCAGTACTTC. Encoded protein: CASSDTSQETQYF.

This clonotype was detected only once. J is TRBJ1-5 and V is TRBV6-6; possibly TRBD1 for D (5 bases). The V and J ends lost 6 bases and 0 bases respectively, with 12 bases between them. The CDR3 runs to 15 residues. Germline CDR1 MNHNY, CDR2 SVGAGI (reference sequence). The CDR3 bases are TGTGCCAGCAGACCCCGACAGATTAGCAATCAGCCCCAGCATTTT. This encodes CASRPRQISNQPQHF.